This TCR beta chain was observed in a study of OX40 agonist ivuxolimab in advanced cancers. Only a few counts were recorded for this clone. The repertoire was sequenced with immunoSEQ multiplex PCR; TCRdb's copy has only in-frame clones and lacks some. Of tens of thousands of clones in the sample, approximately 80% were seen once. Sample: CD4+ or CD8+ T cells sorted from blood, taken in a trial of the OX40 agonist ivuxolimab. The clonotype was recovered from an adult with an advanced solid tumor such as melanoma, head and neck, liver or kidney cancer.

The CDR3: CSVGTGNTEAFF. The CDR3 DNA reads as TGCAGCGTTGGGACGGGCAACACTGAAGCTTTCTTT. J is TRBJ1-1 and V is TRBV29-1; D is ambiguous. This CDR3 has 12 amino acids. Per the germline V gene, CDR1 is SQVTM and CDR2 is ANQGSEA. The ends were cut back, 4 bases at V and 2 bases at J, with 8 bases in the middle.